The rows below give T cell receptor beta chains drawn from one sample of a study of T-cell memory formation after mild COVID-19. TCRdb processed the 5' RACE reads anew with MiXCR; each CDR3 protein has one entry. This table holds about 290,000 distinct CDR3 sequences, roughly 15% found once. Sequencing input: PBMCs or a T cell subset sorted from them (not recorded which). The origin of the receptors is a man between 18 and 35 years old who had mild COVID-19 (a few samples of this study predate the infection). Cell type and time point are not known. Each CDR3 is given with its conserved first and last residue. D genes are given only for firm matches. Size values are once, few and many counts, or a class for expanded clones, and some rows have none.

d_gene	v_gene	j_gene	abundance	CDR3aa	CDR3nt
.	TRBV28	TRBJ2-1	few	CASSPGREGEQFF	TGTGCCAGCAGTCCGGGACGAGAGGGTGAGCAGTTCTTC
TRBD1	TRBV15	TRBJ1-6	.	CASSRVGQGTLYNSPLHF	TGTGCCTCCAGCAGAGTGGGACAGGGGACCCTATATAATTCACCCCTCCACTTT
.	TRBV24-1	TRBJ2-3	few	CATSGQTTDTQYF	TGTGCCACCAGTGGACAGACCACAGATACGCAGTATTTT
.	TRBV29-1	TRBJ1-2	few	CSVEDLRGGYTF	TGCAGCGTTGAAGACTTAAGGGGTGGCTACACCTTC
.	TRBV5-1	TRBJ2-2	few	CASSLGLGAGSTGELFF	TGCGCCAGCAGCTTGGGGTTAGGCGCAGGGAGCACCGGGGAGCTGTTTTTT
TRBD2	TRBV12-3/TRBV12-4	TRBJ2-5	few	CASSLAGLTQETQYF	TGTGCCAGCAGTTTAGCGGGACTAACTCAAGAGACCCAGTACTTC
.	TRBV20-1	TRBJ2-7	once	CSARLDSTYEQYF	TGCAGTGCGCGCCTGGACAGCACCTACGAGCAGTACTTC
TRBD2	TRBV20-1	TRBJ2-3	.	CSASLLVGGATDTQYF	TGCAGTGCTAGTCTCCTCGTCGGGGGGGCCACAGATACGCAGTATTTT
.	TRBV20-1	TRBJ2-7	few	CSAILRPASGYEQYF	TGCAGTGCCATCCTACGCCCGGCTTCGGGATACGAGCAGTACTTC
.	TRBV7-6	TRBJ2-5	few	CASSLGLVPEETQYF	TGTGCCAGCAGCTTAGGGTTAGTTCCGGAGGAGACCCAGTACTTC
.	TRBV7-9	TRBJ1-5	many	CASSSGVEGPQHF	TGTGCCAGCAGCTCTGGAGTGGAAGGTCCCCAGCATTTT
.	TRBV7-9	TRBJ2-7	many	CASSLDYREQYF	TGTGCCAGCAGCTTAGATTATAGGGAGCAGTACTTC
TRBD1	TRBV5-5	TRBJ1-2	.	CASSLRPVDRVYGYTF	TGTGCCAGCAGCTTGAGACCCGTGGACAGGGTCTATGGCTACACCTTC
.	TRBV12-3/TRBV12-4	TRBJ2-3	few	CASSFYGSTDTQYF	TGTGCCAGCAGTTTCTACGGAAGCACAGATACGCAGTATTTT
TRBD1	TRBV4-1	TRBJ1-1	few	CASSQATGVAEAFF	TGCGCCAGCAGCCAAGCCACAGGGGTCGCTGAAGCTTTCTTT
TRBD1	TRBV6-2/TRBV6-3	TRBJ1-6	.	CASSTGTGDSPLHF	TGTGCCAGCAGTACCGGGACAGGGGATTCACCCCTCCACTTT
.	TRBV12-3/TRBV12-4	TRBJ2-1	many	CASSLNPNFNEQFF	TGTGCCAGCAGTTTAAATCCCAACTTCAATGAGCAGTTCTTC
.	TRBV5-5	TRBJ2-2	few	CASRKPGRKDTGELFF	TGTGCCAGCCGAAAACCCGGGAGAAAAGACACCGGGGAGCTGTTTTTT
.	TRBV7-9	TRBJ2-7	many	CASSLDLSRAEQYF	TGTGCCAGCAGCTTGGACCTTTCTCGGGCCGAGCAGTACTTC
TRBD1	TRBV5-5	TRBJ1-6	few	CASSFPGQEISPLHF	TGTGCCAGCAGCTTTCCGGGACAGGAAATATCACCCCTCCACTTT
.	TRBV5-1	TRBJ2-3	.	CASSLVAVTDTQYF	TGCGCCAGCAGCTTGGTGGCAGTAACAGATACGCAGTATTTT
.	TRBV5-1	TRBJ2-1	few	CASSVASVFNEQFF	TGCGCCAGCAGCGTGGCTAGCGTTTTCAATGAGCAGTTCTTC
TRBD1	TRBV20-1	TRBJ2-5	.	CSASVAGGKETQYF	TGCAGTGCTAGTGTGGCAGGGGGAAAAGAGACCCAGTACTTC
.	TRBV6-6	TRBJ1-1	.	CASLPGRNTEAFF	TGTGCCAGTCTCCCGGGGCGAAACACTGAAGCTTTCTTT
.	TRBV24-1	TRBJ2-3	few	CATSDPTGGDTQYF	TGTGCCACCAGTGACCCGACGGGCGGGGATACGCAGTATTTT
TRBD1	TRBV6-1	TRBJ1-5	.	CASSTGGEGQPQHF	TGTGCCAGCAGTACAGGGGGCGAGGGCCAGCCCCAGCATTTT
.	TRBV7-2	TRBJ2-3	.	CASSLGRHSTDTQYF	TGTGCCAGCAGCTTAGGCCGGCATAGCACAGATACGCAGTATTTT
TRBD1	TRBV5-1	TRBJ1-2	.	CASSPDREGGYTF	TGCGCCAGCAGCCCGGACAGGGAGGGTGGCTACACCTTC
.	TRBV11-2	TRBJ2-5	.	CASSLARDLQETQYF	TGTGCCAGCAGCTTAGCCCGGGACCTTCAAGAGACCCAGTACTTC
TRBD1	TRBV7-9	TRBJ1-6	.	CASSLRQGASPLHF	TGTGCCAGCAGCCTTAGACAGGGTGCATCACCCCTCCACTTT
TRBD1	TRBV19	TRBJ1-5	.	CASSTGTGPSNQPQHF	TGTGCCAGTAGTACAGGGACAGGCCCAAGCAATCAGCCCCAGCATTTT
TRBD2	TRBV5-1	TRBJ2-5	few	CASAESGGPVETQYF	TGCGCCAGCGCGGAGAGCGGGGGCCCGGTCGAGACCCAGTACTTC
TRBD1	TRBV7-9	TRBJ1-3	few	CASSQVDRTTGNTIYF	TGTGCCAGCAGCCAAGTGGACAGGACAACTGGAAACACCATATATTTT
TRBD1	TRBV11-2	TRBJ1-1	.	CASSPGQEPGNTEAFF	TGTGCCAGCAGCCCGGGACAGGAGCCTGGGAACACTGAAGCTTTCTTT
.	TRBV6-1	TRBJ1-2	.	CASIPGTGYGYTF	TGTGCCAGCATCCCAGGGACTGGTTATGGCTACACCTTC
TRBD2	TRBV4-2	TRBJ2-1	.	CASSQDPPGRGAGGEQFF	TGTGCCAGCAGCCAAGACCCCCCTGGGCGGGGGGCCGGCGGTGAGCAGTTCTTC
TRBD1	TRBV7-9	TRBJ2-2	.	CASRAQTGAGELFF	TGTGCCAGCCGAGCCCAGACAGGGGCGGGGGAGCTGTTTTTT
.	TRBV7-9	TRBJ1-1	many	CASSFDTEAFF	TGTGCCAGCAGCTTCGACACTGAAGCTTTCTTT
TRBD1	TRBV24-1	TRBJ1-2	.	CATRDSTNYGYTF	TGTGCCACCCGGGACAGCACTAACTATGGCTACACCTTC
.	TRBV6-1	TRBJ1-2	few	CASSEAYRGPSSTF	TGTGCCAGCAGTGAAGCCTACCGCGGACCCAGTTCCACCTTC
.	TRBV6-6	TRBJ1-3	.	CASSYSTPAGGNTIYF	TGTGCCAGCAGTTACTCGACCCCGGCGGGGGGAAACACCATATATTTT
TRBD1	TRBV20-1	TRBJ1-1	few	CSPRGPNTEAFF	TGCAGCCCCAGGGGGCCGAACACTGAAGCTTTCTTT
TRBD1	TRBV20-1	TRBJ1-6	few	CSAWTGAESSPLHF	TGCAGTGCGTGGACAGGGGCCGAGAGTTCACCCCTCCACTTT
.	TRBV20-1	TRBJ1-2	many	CSAGDTTGSYGYTF	TGCAGTGCTGGGGATACCACAGGGTCCTATGGCTACACCTTC
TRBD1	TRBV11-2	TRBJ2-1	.	CASSLWFDREVNEQFF	TGTGCCAGCAGCCTATGGTTTGACAGGGAAGTCAATGAGCAGTTCTTC
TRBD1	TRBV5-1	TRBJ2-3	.	CASSLGDRSTDTQYF	TGCGCCAGCAGCTTGGGGGACAGGAGCACAGATACGCAGTATTTT
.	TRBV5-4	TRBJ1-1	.	CASTLNGRTTEAFF	TGTGCCAGCACTCTGAACGGGAGGACTACTGAAGCTTTCTTT
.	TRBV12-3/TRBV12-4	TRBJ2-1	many	CASSFGSDSYNEQFF	TGTGCCAGCAGTTTCGGCAGCGACTCCTACAATGAGCAGTTCTTC
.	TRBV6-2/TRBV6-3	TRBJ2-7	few	CASNLDSPYEQYF	TGTGCCAGCAACTTGGACAGCCCCTACGAGCAGTACTTC
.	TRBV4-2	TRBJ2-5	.	CASSEEFSGQETQYF	TGTGCCAGCAGCGAAGAGTTTTCAGGACAAGAGACCCAGTACTTC
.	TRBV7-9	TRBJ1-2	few	CASSDRSTDGYTF	TGTGCCAGCAGCGACAGGTCCACGGATGGCTACACCTTC